Shown below are 17 T cell receptor beta chains from a single sample sequenced in a study of vaccination and CD4 T cells after COVID-19. The antigens these receptors bind are not known. Scientists ran DNA taken from cultured CD4+ T cells through the Oncomine TCR Beta short-read assay for sequencing. TCRdb analysed the PCR reads with MiXCR anew, one entry per CDR3 protein. Of 8,500 to 14,000 distinct CDR3 sequences listed, 40% to 50% were seen once; the top ten hold around 30%. Sample treatment: 10-day PBMC culture with coronavirus spike peptide pools or control peptides (ViraFEST assay). Sequencing input: CD4+ T cells from blood, cultured in vitro. The receptors were sampled from a human donor who had recovered from COVID-19.

This clonotype has only a few counts. V and J are TRBV6-1 and TRBJ1-5; D is unclear. The CDR3 extends over 14 amino acids. Per the germline V gene, CDR1 is MNHNS and CDR2 is SASEGT. V dropped 1 base and J dropped 3 bases, with 7 bases sitting between them. Here the CDR3 DNA reads TGTGCCAGCAGTGAAGGTTACTACAATCAGCCCCAGCATTTT. It translates to CASSEGYYNQPQHF.

CDR3 DNA sequence: TGTGCCAGTAGTCCAGGACAGGGAACGGGGGACGAAAAACTGTTTTTT. This gives the protein CASSPGQGTGDEKLFF. The J gene is TRBJ1-4, the V gene TRBV19, with TRBD1 matching over 8 bases. The V gene end was trimmed by 5 bases and the J gene end by 8 bases; junction bases not matched to a gene: 13. The CDR3 length is 16 residues. Germline V gives CDR1 LNHDA, CDR2 SQIVND (reference sequence).

The chain carries TRBV7-6 and TRBJ1-5; no firm D call. Germline V gene lookup returns CDR1 SGHVS and CDR2 FNYEAQ. Trimming shortened V by 5 bases and J by 0 bases, and 11 bases separated the two germline ends. The CDR3 covers 15 residues. DNA of the CDR3: TGTGCCAGCAGCCGCACACAAGGTAGCAATCAGCCCCAGCATTTT. Encoded protein: CASSRTQGSNQPQHF. Full variable domain (outside the CDR3, taken from reference TRBV7-6 and TRBJ1-5): GAGVSQSPRYKVTKRGQDVALRCDPISGHVSLYWYRQALGQGPEFLTYFNYEAQQDKSGLPNDRFSAERPEGSISTLTIQRTEQRDSAMYRCASSRTQGSNQPQHFGDGTRLSIL.

The chain carries TRBV12-3 or TRBV12-4 and TRBJ2-1; D possibly corresponds to TRBD1 (7 bases). The V gene lost 5 bases and the J gene lost 8 bases, with 10 bases spanning the gap. CDR3 length: 12 residues. As DNA, the CDR3 is TGTGCCAGCAGTGCCAGGGGGGATGAGCAGTTCTTC. It is translated as CASSARGDEQFF.

The gene calls are TRBV6-1 and TRBJ1-1; 9 positions match TRBD1. Trimming removed 7 bases from V and 2 bases from J; junction bases left unmatched: 8. CDR1 MNHNS and CDR2 SASEGT come from the germline V gene. The CDR3 has 15 residues. In DNA, the CDR3 is TGTGCCAGCATTGGACAGGGGAAGATAAACACTGAAGCTTTCTTT. Translated, it gives CASIGQGKINTEAFF.

The V gene is TRBV5-1, the J gene TRBJ2-3; D is unclear. V lost 1 base, J lost 0 bases, and 12 bases lay in between. CDR1 SGHRS and CDR2 YFSETQ come from the germline V gene. This CDR3 has 16 amino acids. CDR3 protein: CASSLWAGRSTDTQYF. Written as DNA, the CDR3 is TGCGCCAGCAGCTTGTGGGCAGGTCGGAGCACAGATACGCAGTATTTT.

This clonotype has only a few counts. The chain is built from TRBV7-6 and TRBJ1-1, with 10 bases that match TRBD1. V lost 5 bases to trimming and J lost 0 bases; unmatched junction nucleotides: 6. The CDR3 consists of 16 residues. Germline assignment: CDR1 SGHVS and CDR2 FNYEAQ. The CDR3 nucleotides are TGTGCCAGCAGCCCTAGACAGGGGGCAATGAACACTGAAGCTTTCTTT. Translating it yields CASSPRQGAMNTEAFF. Together with reference TRBV7-6 and TRBJ1-1, the CDR3 gives the full variable domain: GAGVSQSPRYKVTKRGQDVALRCDPISGHVSLYWYRQALGQGPEFLTYFNYEAQQDKSGLPNDRFSAERPEGSISTLTIQRTEQRDSAMYRCASSPRQGAMNTEAFFGQGTRLTVV.

This clonotype appeared a few times. This chain uses TRBV6-1 with TRBJ2-7; perhaps TRBD1 as D (6 bases). Germline CDR1 MNHNS, CDR2 SASEGT. V was cut by 5 bases and J by 2 bases, with 10 bases left in between. The CDR3 totals 13 residues. CDR3 in DNA: TGTGCCAGCAGTAAACAGGGTCCCTACGAGCAGTACTTC. It codes for CASSKQGPYEQYF.

This clonotype has only a few counts. The CDR3 coding sequence is TGTGCCAGCAGTGAACAGGCAGCTAACTATGGCTACACCTTC. This codes for CASSEQAANYGYTF. This chain links TRBV25-1 with TRBJ1-2; D is uncertain. This CDR3 is 14 amino acids long. V was cut by 2 bases and J by 0 bases, with 7 bases left in between. CDR1 and CDR2 (germline): MGHDK, SYGVNS.

The gene calls are TRBV4-1 and TRBJ1-5, with no clear D. Germline V gene data show CDR1 as MGHRA and CDR2 as YSYEKL. Trimming shortened V by 6 bases and J by 2 bases, and 11 bases separated the two germline ends. CDR3 length: 14 residues. CDR3 in amino acids: CASSPPGGNQPQHF. CDR3 nucleotide sequence: TGCGCCAGCAGTCCGCCCGGGGGCAATCAGCCCCAGCATTTT.

V gene TRBV5-1 combines with J gene TRBJ2-7; D is ambiguous. From germline, CDR1 is SGHRS and CDR2 YFSETQ. Trimming stripped 7 bases from V and 7 bases from J, with 24 bases between. This CDR3 is 15 amino acids long. Written as DNA, the CDR3 is TGCGCCAGCTCGCTCCGTGGAAGGGCCGTGAGTGAGCAGTACTTC. Translated, it gives CASSLRGRAVSEQYF.

This clonotype has a handful of counts. This chain uses TRBV20-1 with TRBJ2-1, with D possibly TRBD2 on 6 matching bases. CDR1 DFQATT and CDR2 SNEGSKA come from the germline V gene (reference sequence). V was cut by 2 bases and J by 8 bases, with 22 bases left in between. The CDR3 loop spans 16 amino acids. The CDR3 DNA sequence: TGCAGTGCTAGACTCTCTAGACTAGTGAGTGTCCATGAGCAGTTCTTC. Amino acid sequence: CSARLSRLVSVHEQFF.

This clonotype was seen more than once but under ten times. The rearrangement links TRBV2 to TRBJ2-5; a weak D match, TRBD2 (6 bases). Looked up from germline, CDR1 is SNHLY and CDR2 is FYNNEI. V gave up 5 bases and J gave up 13 bases, with 17 bases separating them. The CDR3 consists of 12 residues. Written as DNA, the CDR3 is TGTGCCAGCAGTCCCGCCGGGAGCTTTGCGTACTTC. Encoded protein: CASSPAGSFAYF. Full variable domain (rest looked up from reference TRBV2 and TRBJ2-5): EPEVTQTPSHQVTQMGQEVILRCVPISNHLYFYWYRQILGQKVEFLVSFYNNEISEKSEIFDDQFSVERPDGSNFTLKIRSTKLEDSAMYFCASSPAGSFAYFGPGTRLLVL.

This clonotype has only one observation. This CDR3 is CSARGSKGSTEAFF. CDR3 DNA: TGCAGTGCTAGAGGATCTAAGGGGAGCACTGAAGCTTTCTTT. This rearrangement joins TRBV20-1 to TRBJ1-1; possibly TRBD1 for D (5 bases). This CDR3 is built from 14 residues. V shed 1 base and J shed 4 bases, with 13 bases lying between them. CDR1 is DFQATT, CDR2 SNEGSKA, per germline (reference sequence).

This CDR3 is CASSLDPPGQGNTIYF. The DNA for the CDR3 is TGTGCCAGCAGCTTGGACCCCCCAGGACAGGGCAACACCATATATTTT. This chain connects TRBV5-4 to TRBJ1-3, with 8 bases matching TRBD1. Germline CDR1 is SGHNT and CDR2 is YYREEE (reference sequence). The CDR3 totals 16 residues. V lost 0 bases and J lost 7; bases outside the gene matches: 9.

This clonotype came up once. The J gene is TRBJ2-7, the V gene TRBV20-1, with TRBD2 as a possible D gene (5 bases). Germline V lookup: CDR1 DFQATT, CDR2 SNEGSKA (reference sequence). The CDR3 has 14 residues. The ends were cut back, 0 bases at V and 2 bases at J, with 11 bases in the middle. In DNA, the CDR3 is TGCAGTGCTAGAGATCGTAGCGACACCTACGAGCAGTACTTC. It specifies CSARDRSDTYEQYF.

The chain has TRBV12-3 or TRBV12-4 and TRBJ2-3; 8 bases map to TRBD2. With V trimmed by 6 bases and J by 1 base, 6 bases remained unmatched. This CDR3 has 15 residues. Written as DNA, the CDR3 is TGTGCCAGCAGACTATCGCGGGGGGGCACAGATACGCAGTATTTT. It is translated as CASRLSRGGTDTQYF.